The clone carrying this T cell receptor (beta chain) has more than one count but fewer than ten. Its antigen is still unknown. This entry comes from a study of blood T cells in healthy people across ages. Donors were systemically healthy Caucasian individuals from Russia aged about 6 to 95 years. The use of a sample-barcoded 5' primer and a J-beta primer mix characterized a second PCR of about 6 to 11 cycles. TCRdb ran MiXCR on the 5' RACE reads and lists one entry per CDR3 protein. The table records 450,000 to 700,000 distinct CDR3 sequences, 27% of them present only once. The CDR3 is 13 residues long. Germline V gene sequence: CDR1 SGHVS, CDR2 FNYEAQ. The V gene lost 4 bases and the J gene lost 10 bases, with 14 bases spanning the gap. Study-level findings and limits: Naive and antigen-experienced cells were not separated, limiting conclusive comparison.

The sequencing sample was made of blood. This TCR came from a woman in her 70s in good health. This chain links TRBV7-6 with TRBJ2-1; D gene ambiguous. CDR3 residues: CASSSRLDVEQFF. CDR3 DNA sequence: TGTGCCAGCAGCTCTCGCCTTGACGTAGAGCAGTTCTTC.